These 15 T cell receptor beta chains were all obtained from the same sample, sequenced in a study of human T cells and chemical hapten exposure. TCRdb used MiXCR to reprocess the RACE reads, holding one entry per CDR3 protein. The sample shows around 120,000 distinct CDR3 sequences, around 10% of them seen only once. Time point of the sample: patch test 1, 2 weeks after DPC sensitization. Treatment noted: therapeutic diphenylcyclopropenone sensitization with weekly scalp DPC. The specimen comprised whole blood, sampled in connection with sensitization to the hapten diphenylcyclopropenone (DPC). These receptor sequences come from a woman between 45 and 65 years old with alopecia areata. Some clones in this sample may be carry-over from other donors' samples.

Ten or more counts support this clonotype. V is TRBV29-1 and J is TRBJ2-5; D remains ambiguous. CDR1 is SQVTM, CDR2 ANQGSEA, per germline. This CDR3 is built from 10 residues. Trimming removed 4 bases at V and 5 bases at J, with 5 bases between. CDR3 amino acids: CSVGSETQYF. The CDR3 region has the DNA TGCAGCGTTGGGAGTGAGACCCAGTACTTC.

V is TRBV7-9 and J is TRBJ1-2, with unresolved D. The germline V gene has CDR1 SEHNR and CDR2 FQNEAQ (reference sequence). Deletions cut 1 base from V and 5 bases from J, with 14 bases between. This CDR3 has 15 amino acids. CDR3 nucleotide sequence: TGTGCCAGCAGCTTAGGTCGGGCAGGACTATATGGCTACACCTTC. This codes for CASSLGRAGLYGYTF.

This clonotype occurred a few times. The chain uses TRBV5-5 and TRBJ1-5; no clear D. The V and J ends lost 2 bases and 6 bases respectively, with 15 bases between them. Per the germline V gene, CDR1 is SGHKS and CDR2 is YYEKEE (reference sequence). The CDR3 has 15 residues. The CDR3 coding sequence is TGTGCCAGCAGCTTTCTAGTTGGTTGGGGTCAGCCCCAGCATTTT. Translated: CASSFLVGWGQPQHF.

This sequence joins TRBV7-2 and TRBJ2-7; the D gene could be TRBD1 or TRBD2 (6 bases each). Trimming took off 11 bases at V and 0 bases at J, with 32 bases between the two ends. CDR3 length: 19 amino acids. CDR1 SGHTA and CDR2 FQGNSA come from the germline V gene. The CDR3 loop is CASPWGAYPSAVLSYEQYF. In nucleotides, the CDR3 is TGTGCCTCCCCGTGGGGGGCTTACCCCTCAGCGGTTCTCTCCTACGAGCAGTACTTC.

This clonotype was counted at least ten times. This rearrangement joins TRBV28 to TRBJ2-2; weak D call: TRBD2 (6 bases). Germline CDR1 reads MDHEN; CDR2 reads SYDVKM. Deletions cut 3 bases from V and 0 bases from J, with 8 bases between. The CDR3 sequence is 15 residues long. In DNA, the CDR3 is TGTGCCAGCAGTTTTGGAGGGGCGAACACCGGGGAGCTGTTTTTT. Translated: CASSFGGANTGELFF.

This clonotype was detected many times. This chain links TRBV7-2 with TRBJ1-2; a weak D match, TRBD1 (5 bases). In germline, CDR1 is SGHTA, CDR2 FQGNSA. The CDR3 length is 14 residues. The ends were cut back, 5 bases at V and 4 bases at J, with 14 bases in the middle. Written as DNA, the CDR3 is TGTGCCAGCAGCCTAGGGGCTCGGACCTATGGCTACACCTTC. Translating gives CASSLGARTYGYTF.

The V and J genes are TRBV18 and TRBJ1-1; D gene unclear. Trimming took off 4 bases at V and 8 bases at J, with 14 bases between the two ends. Germline lookup yields CDR1 KGHSH and CDR2 LQKENI. The length of the CDR3 is 13 residues. This CDR3 is CASSLLDWQEAFF. DNA of the CDR3: TGTGCCAGCTCACTTCTGGACTGGCAGGAAGCTTTCTTT.

V gene TRBV12-3 or TRBV12-4 combines with J gene TRBJ1-4; 8 nucleotides align to TRBD1. The CDR3 has 15 amino acids. Unmatched junction bases numbered 9, after V lost 6 bases and J lost 6 bases. CDR3 nucleotide sequence: TGTGCCAGCAGCCTTCGACAGGGGCGACATGAAAAACTGTTTTTT. The encoded protein is CASSLRQGRHEKLFF.

This clonotype was detected many times. This chain joins TRBV7-6 and TRBJ2-3, with no clear D. The CDR3 runs to 14 residues. Germline V gene sequence: CDR1 SGHVS, CDR2 FNYEAQ. V lost 1 base and J lost 4, with 9 bases in between. CDR3 region: CASSLGSAADTQYF. Written as DNA, the CDR3 is TGTGCCAGCAGCTTAGGATCAGCAGCAGATACGCAGTATTTT.

This clonotype was recorded a few times. The chain joins TRBV18 to TRBJ2-5; D unresolved. Per the germline V gene, CDR1 is KGHSH and CDR2 is LQKENI. V was trimmed by 3 bases and J by 1 base, leaving 6 bases between them. This CDR3 is built from 13 residues. CDR3 sequence: CASSPLRQETQYF. Written as DNA, the CDR3 is TGTGCCAGCTCACCGCTTCGCCAAGAGACCCAGTACTTC.

There are many counts of this clonotype. DNA of the CDR3: TGCAGTGCCCCACGGGAGTACGGAGATACGCAGTATTTT. Its protein is CSAPREYGDTQYF. The chain combines TRBV20-1 with TRBJ2-3, with D possibly being TRBD2 (6 bases). The length of the CDR3 is 13 residues. In germline, CDR1 is DFQATT, CDR2 SNEGSKA (reference sequence). The V end was cut by 6 bases, the J end by 5 bases, with 15 bases between.

The genes are TRBV28 and TRBJ2-7; D gene unclear. The germline V gene has CDR1 MDHEN and CDR2 SYDVKM. Trimming removed 4 bases from V and 7 bases from J, with 8 bases in between. CDR3 length: 11 amino acids. The CDR3, as DNA: TGTGCCAGCAGTTCCCTCGGGGAGCAGTACTTC. Translating gives CASSSLGEQYF. Filled out from reference TRBV28 and TRBJ2-7, the complete variable domain reads DVKVTQSSRYLVKRTGEKVFLECVQDMDHENMFWYRQDPGLGLRLIYFSYDVKMKEKGDIPEGYSVSREKKERFSLILESASTNQTSMYLCASSSLGEQYFGPGTRLTVT.

The chain links TRBV18 to TRBJ1-3; D gene unclear. This CDR3 comprises 15 residues. Germline assignment: CDR1 KGHSH and CDR2 LQKENI. The ends were cut back, 2 bases at V and 1 base at J, with 9 bases in the middle. The CDR3 loop is CASSPGRQSGNTIYF. The CDR3, as DNA: TGTGCCAGCTCACCAGGGAGACAATCTGGAAACACCATATATTTT.

This clonotype has more than one count but fewer than ten. The chain couples TRBV3-1 to TRBJ2-4; TRBD1 matches 9 bases. The germline gives CDR1 LGHDT, CDR2 YNNKEL (reference sequence). The length of the CDR3 is 17 residues. Trimming removed 3 bases from V and 1 base from J; junction bases left unmatched: 7. This CDR3 reads CASSQSGQGRAKNIQYF. CDR3 sequence (DNA): TGTGCCAGCAGCCAGTCGGGACAGGGACGGGCCAAAAACATTCAGTACTTC.

Many counts were recorded for this clonotype. The chain is built from TRBV25-1 and TRBJ1-1; no reliable D call. Trimming removed 4 bases from V and 1 base from J, with 10 bases in between. The CDR3 runs to 14 residues. Germline CDR1 reads MGHDK; CDR2 reads SYGVNS. As DNA, the CDR3 is TGTGCCAGCAGTGCGTTCCCCCCGAACACTGAAGCTTTCTTT. Encoded protein: CASSAFPPNTEAFF.